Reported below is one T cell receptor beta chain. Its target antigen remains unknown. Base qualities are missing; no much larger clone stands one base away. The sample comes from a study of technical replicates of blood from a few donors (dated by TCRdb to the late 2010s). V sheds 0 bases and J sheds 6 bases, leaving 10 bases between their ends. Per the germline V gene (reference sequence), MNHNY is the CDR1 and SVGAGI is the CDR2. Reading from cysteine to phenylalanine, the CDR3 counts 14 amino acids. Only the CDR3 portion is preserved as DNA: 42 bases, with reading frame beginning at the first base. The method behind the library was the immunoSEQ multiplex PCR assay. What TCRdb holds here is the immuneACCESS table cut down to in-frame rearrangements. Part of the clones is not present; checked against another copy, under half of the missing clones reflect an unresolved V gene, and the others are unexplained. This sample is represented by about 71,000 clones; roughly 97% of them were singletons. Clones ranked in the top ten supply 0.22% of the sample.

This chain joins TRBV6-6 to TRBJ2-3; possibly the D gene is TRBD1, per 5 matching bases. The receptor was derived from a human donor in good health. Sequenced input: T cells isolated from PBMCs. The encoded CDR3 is CASSYSKGPDTQYF. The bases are TGTGCCAGCAGTTACTCGAAGGGGCCTGATACGCAGTATTTT.